This T cell receptor beta chain was obtained from a study of T cells expressing NK-cell markers. TCRdb reprocessed the 5' RACE reads, keeping one entry per CDR3 protein, no DNA. Recorded for this sample: about 160,000 distinct CDR3 sequences. CDR1 is SGHRS, CDR2 YFSETQ, per germline. This CDR3 has 13 amino acids. V usage is TRBV5-1 and J usage is TRBJ2-1; TCRdb proposes TRBD2, but this gene call is untestable without DNA. The sequenced sample was blood T cells: a sorted CD56 or NKG2C T cell subset, CD4+ or CD8+ T cells, or bulk PBMC T cells (not recorded which). The TCR comes from a woman between 18 and 70 years old in good health. CDR3 sequence reads: CASSLGGDDEQFF.